A single sample is the source of the 24 T cell receptor beta chains below, sequenced in a study of Graves' ophthalmopathy and Graves' hyperthyroidism. Amplified TCR beta CDR3 regions were obtained using RNA transcripts as template. Second-round multiplex PCR came after first-round RT-PCR with HTBI primers. TCRdb used MiXCR to reprocess the multiplex PCR reads, holding one entry per CDR3 protein. This table has about 590,000 distinct CDR3 sequences, 35% to 40% appearing once. Sequencing was done on a sample of peripheral blood or thyroid tissue (not recorded which). These receptors were taken from an adult man with Graves' hyperthyroidism.

This clonotype was recorded at least ten times. J is TRBJ1-1 and V is TRBV5-1; the D is unclear. Trimming left V 1 base short and J 11 bases short, with 15 bases between. The CDR3 loop spans 13 amino acids. Germline loops: CDR1 SGHRS, CDR2 YFSETQ. CDR3 sequence reads: CASSLTSTPRAFF. As DNA, the CDR3 is TGCGCCAGCAGCTTGACATCTACCCCCCGGGCTTTCTTT.

This clonotype was seen a single time. V is TRBV29-1 and J is TRBJ1-2; 10 nucleotides agree with TRBD1. CDR1 is SQVTM, CDR2 ANQGSEA, per germline. The junction had 3 bases not matched to a gene; V was cut back by 8 bases and J by 6 bases. This CDR3 comprises 11 residues. The CDR3 reads CSRGQGDGYTF. The CDR3 nucleotides are TGCAGCCGTGGACAGGGGGATGGCTACACCTTC.

This clonotype appeared many times. This sequence joins TRBV19 and TRBJ2-6; 11 bases match TRBD1. V shed 6 bases and J 2 bases; nucleotides not matched to a gene: 6. CDR3 size: 17 residues. In germline, CDR1 is LNHDA, CDR2 SQIVND (reference sequence). DNA of the CDR3: TGTGCCAGTAGCCTCCGGGACAGGGGGGCTGGGGCCAACGTCCTGACTTTC. Amino acid sequence: CASSLRDRGAGANVLTF. Full variable domain (rest looked up from reference TRBV19 and TRBJ2-6): DGGITQSPKYLFRKEGQNVTLSCEQNLNHDAMYWYRQDPGQGLRLIYYSQIVNDFQKGDIAEGYSVSREKKESFPLTVTSAQKNPTAFYLCASSLRDRGAGANVLTFGAGSRLTVL.

This clonotype was observed many times. V and J are TRBV20-1 and TRBJ2-7; the match to TRBD1 covers 7 bases. This CDR3 contains 12 residues. V trimming: 4 bases; J trimming: 2 bases; junction bases outside the gene matches: 2. CDR1 and CDR2 from the germline V gene are DFQATT and SNEGSKA (reference sequence). The CDR3 sequence: CSAKQGPYEQYF. The CDR3 DNA follows: TGCAGTGCTAAACAGGGGCCCTACGAGCAGTACTTC.

Here the CDR3 DNA reads TGCGCCAGCAGTGAGGGAGGGGGGCCCACCGGGGAGCTGTTTTTT. The encoded protein is CASSEGGGPTGELFF. The chain couples TRBV10-1 to TRBJ2-2; D possibly matches TRBD1 or TRBD2 (6 bases each). Trimming removed 2 bases from V and 4 bases from J, with 11 bases in between. The CDR3 totals 15 residues. The germline gives CDR1 WNHNN, CDR2 SYGVQD (reference sequence).

CDR3 sequence reads: CASSKIRDRGRYEQYF. The CDR3 DNA is TGTGCCAGCTCCAAAATCCGGGACAGGGGACGGTACGAGCAGTACTTC. The chain uses TRBV2 and TRBJ2-7; 10 bases map to TRBD1. V lost 8 bases to trimming and J lost 4 bases; unmatched junction nucleotides: 14. CDR1 is SNHLY, CDR2 FYNNEI, per germline. The CDR3 contains 16 residues.

This clonotype has only a few counts. This sequence joins TRBV5-5 and TRBJ1-5, with D perhaps TRBD1 (5 bases). V lost 3 bases and J lost 1, with 11 bases in between. CDR1 and CDR2 (germline): SGHKS, YYEKEE (reference sequence). This CDR3 has 15 amino acids. The CDR3 nucleotides read TGTGCCAGCAGCTCGGGGCCTTTGAGCAATCAGCCCCAGCATTTT. Amino acid sequence: CASSSGPLSNQPQHF.

Note on this clonotype: A much larger clone sits a single nucleotide away, making a read error possible. The CDR3 end shows no conserved phenylalanine or tryptophan, and so a read error is likely. The chain is built from TRBV7-2 and TRBJ1-1; D is unresolved. The CDR3 sequence is 12 residues long. Germline V lookup: CDR1 SGHTA, CDR2 FQGNSA. The germline V and J ends were trimmed by 3 bases and 1 base, with 3 bases remaining between them. CDR3 nucleotide sequence: TGTGCCAGCAGCTTTAGGAACACTGAAGCTTTCTCT. This translates into CASSFRNTEAFS.

This sequence joins TRBV10-3 and TRBJ1-2; no clear D gene. CDR3 length: 13 residues. Trimming removed 6 bases at V and 2 bases at J, with 10 bases between. The germline V gene encodes CDR1 ENHRY and CDR2 SYGVKD. CDR3 bases: TGTGCCATCAGCGCTGGACGGAACTATGGCTACACCTTC. It yields the protein CAISAGRNYGYTF.

V usage is TRBV25-1 and J usage is TRBJ2-7, with a tentative D call TRBD1 (5 bases). Germline V CDR1 and CDR2: MGHDK, SYGVNS. The V gene lost 1 base and the J gene lost 7 bases, with 11 bases spanning the gap. The CDR3 contains 13 residues. CDR3 protein: CASSESLRQEQYF. The DNA for the CDR3 is TGTGCCAGCAGTGAATCCCTCCGACAGGAGCAGTACTTC.

The gene calls are TRBV19 and TRBJ1-1, with D unresolved. The germline V and J ends were trimmed by 3 bases and 0 bases, with 5 bases remaining between them. This CDR3 is 13 amino acids long. Germline V gene lookup returns CDR1 LNHDA and CDR2 SQIVND (reference sequence). The CDR3 region is CASSMYMNTEAFF. The DNA of the CDR3 is TGTGCCAGTAGTATGTATATGAACACTGAAGCTTTCTTT. The full variable domain, with the rest looked up from reference TRBV19 and TRBJ1-1, is DGGITQSPKYLFRKEGQNVTLSCEQNLNHDAMYWYRQDPGQGLRLIYYSQIVNDFQKGDIAEGYSVSREKKESFPLTVTSAQKNPTAFYLCASSMYMNTEAFFGQGTRLTVV.

This clonotype appeared once. This may come from a read error, since a much larger clone is one base off. V usage is TRBV2 and J usage is TRBJ2-7; D not resolved. Between the trimmed V and J ends, which lost 5 bases and 6 bases, there was a span of 20 bases. This CDR3 region has 15 residues. Germline V gene data show CDR1 as SNHLY and CDR2 as FYNNEI. The CDR3 sequence is CASSPHVGIRPEQYF. The DNA of the CDR3 is TGTGCCAGCAGTCCCCATGTGGGCATTCGACCCGAGCAGTACTTC. Full variable domain (outside the CDR3, taken from reference TRBV2 and TRBJ2-7): EPEVTQTPSHQVTQMGQEVILRCVPISNHLYFYWYRQILGQKVEFLVSFYNNEISEKSEIFDDQFSVERPDGSNFTLKIRSTKLEDSAMYFCASSPHVGIRPEQYFGPGTRLTVT.

The sample holds many counts of this clonotype. V gene TRBV9 combines with J gene TRBJ2-5; TRBD2 matches 9 bases. CDR3 length equals 15 residues. V shed 4 bases and J 3 bases; nucleotides not matched to a gene: 7. Germline V gives CDR1 SGDLS, CDR2 YYNGEE. The CDR3 DNA reads as TGTGCCAGCAGCCCAGCTAGCGGGATGGAAGAGACCCAGTACTTC. This encodes CASSPASGMEETQYF.

There are many counts of this clonotype. This chain joins TRBV9 and TRBJ2-2; possibly TRBD2 for D (6 bases). The CDR3 is 16 amino acids. With 1 base removed from V and 0 bases from J, the gap between germline ends came to 10 bases. The germline V gene encodes CDR1 SGDLS and CDR2 YYNGEE. The CDR3 sequence: CASSVLGGPNTGELFF. As DNA, the CDR3 is TGTGCCAGCAGCGTATTGGGGGGACCGAACACCGGGGAGCTGTTTTTT.

This clonotype was observed a few times. The J gene is TRBJ1-3, the V gene TRBV5-6; D is unresolved. The germline gives CDR1 SGHDT, CDR2 YYEEEE. The ends were cut back, 0 bases at V and 3 bases at J, with 13 bases in the middle. The CDR3 has 16 residues. The CDR3 sequence: CASSLAGWPGGNTIYF. Here the CDR3 DNA reads TGTGCCAGCAGCTTGGCCGGGTGGCCGGGTGGAAACACCATATATTTT. Based on the CDR3 plus reference TRBV5-6 and TRBJ1-3, the full variable domain is DAGVTQSPTHLIKTRGQQVTLRCSPKSGHDTVSWYQQALGQGPQFIFQYYEEEERQRGNFPDRFSGHQFPNYSSELNVNALLLGDSALYLCASSLAGWPGGNTIYFGEGSWLTVV.

The chain combines TRBV7-9 with TRBJ2-5, with 9 bases that match TRBD1. Germline V gene sequence: CDR1 SEHNR, CDR2 FQNEAQ (reference sequence). V lost 5 bases, J lost 4 bases, and 8 bases stayed unmatched. The length of the CDR3 is 15 residues. CDR3 region: CASSPTSDRGETQYF. CDR3 DNA: TGTGCCAGCAGCCCCACTTCGGACAGGGGAGAGACCCAGTACTTC.

This clonotype was picked up many times. V is TRBV7-9 and J is TRBJ2-7; 9 bases are shared with TRBD1. With 5 bases clipped from V and 6 bases from J, the junction kept 8 bases outside the gene matches. Germline-derived CDR1 and CDR2 are SEHNR and FQNEAQ (reference sequence). This CDR3 comprises 14 residues. The CDR3 DNA reads TGTGCCAGCAGCCGACCGGGACAGGGATCCGAGCAGTACTTC. It specifies CASSRPGQGSEQYF.

Comments on this clonotype: A much larger clone is a single base away; this may be a read error. The chain links TRBV20-1 to TRBJ1-2, with 8 bases fitting TRBD1. Trimming at V came to 3 bases and at J to 2 bases, leaving 8 bases not matched to a gene. Germline-derived CDR1 and CDR2 are DFQATT and SNEGSKA (reference sequence). This CDR3 contains 15 residues. The chain's CDR3 is CSASLAGTGNYGYTF. As DNA, the CDR3 is TGCAGTGCTAGTCTCGCCGGGACAGGCAACTATGGCTACACCTTC.

The chain joins TRBV12-3 or TRBV12-4 to TRBJ1-1; TRBD1 matches 7 bases. V was pared by 5 bases and J by 6 bases, with 21 bases of the junction left unmatched. The CDR3 length is 18 residues. The CDR3 sequence is CASSKPPRGGGWVPEAFF. The CDR3 DNA sequence: TGTGCCAGCAGTAAGCCCCCCCGAGGGGGCGGATGGGTGCCTGAAGCTTTCTTT.

The chain links TRBV12-5 to TRBJ2-2, with TRBD2 as a possible D gene (6 bases). The CDR3 is made up of 15 amino acids. The V gene lost 3 bases and the J gene lost 2 bases, with 10 bases spanning the gap. Germline lookup yields CDR1 LGHNT and CDR2 FRNRAP. DNA of the CDR3: TGTGCTAGTGGTTTAGAGGGAGGCAACACCGGGGAGCTGTTTTTT. Its translation is CASGLEGGNTGELFF.

This clonotype came up many times. The chain couples TRBV7-8 to TRBJ1-5; 9 bases align to TRBD1. The CDR3 runs 15 residues. The germline CDR1 and CDR2 sequences are SGHVS and FQNEAQ. Trimming took 3 bases from V and 6 from J; bases not matched to a gene: 6. The CDR3 protein is CASSFDRGKGQPQHF. CDR3 coding DNA: TGTGCCAGCAGCTTTGACAGGGGGAAGGGTCAGCCCCAGCATTTT.

This sequence joins TRBV25-1 and TRBJ1-5, with no clear D. Looked up from germline, CDR1 is MGHDK and CDR2 is SYGVNS. CDR3 length: 15 residues. This CDR3 is CASYSLRNSNQPQHF. CDR3 coding DNA: TGTGCTAGCTACAGTCTAAGAAATAGCAATCAGCCCCAGCATTTT. Together with reference TRBV25-1 and TRBJ1-5, the CDR3 gives the full variable domain: EADIYQTPRYLVIGTGKKITLECSQTMGHDKMYWYQQDPGMELHLIHYSYGVNSTEKGDLSSESTVSRIRTEHFPLTLESARPSHTSQYLCASYSLRNSNQPQHFGDGTRLSIL.

The V gene is TRBV7-3, the J gene TRBJ1-1; a possible D gene is TRBD1 (6 bases). The germline V and J ends were trimmed by 5 bases and 2 bases, with 12 bases remaining between them. The CDR3 is 14 residues long. Per the germline V gene, CDR1 is SGHTA and CDR2 is FQGTGA. CDR3 residues: CASSVVGQNTEAFF. The DNA for the CDR3 is TGTGCCAGCAGCGTAGTGGGACAAAACACTGAAGCTTTCTTT.

The V and J genes are TRBV10-3 and TRBJ1-4, with 12 bases lining up with TRBD1. Germline-derived CDR1 and CDR2 are ENHRY and SYGVKD. Unmatched junction bases numbered 15, after V lost 5 bases and J lost 8 bases. The CDR3 contains 18 residues. The CDR3 reads CAISTSPGTGGEGEKLFF. The CDR3 nucleotides read TGTGCCATCAGTACCAGTCCCGGGACAGGGGGCGAGGGCGAAAAACTGTTTTTT.